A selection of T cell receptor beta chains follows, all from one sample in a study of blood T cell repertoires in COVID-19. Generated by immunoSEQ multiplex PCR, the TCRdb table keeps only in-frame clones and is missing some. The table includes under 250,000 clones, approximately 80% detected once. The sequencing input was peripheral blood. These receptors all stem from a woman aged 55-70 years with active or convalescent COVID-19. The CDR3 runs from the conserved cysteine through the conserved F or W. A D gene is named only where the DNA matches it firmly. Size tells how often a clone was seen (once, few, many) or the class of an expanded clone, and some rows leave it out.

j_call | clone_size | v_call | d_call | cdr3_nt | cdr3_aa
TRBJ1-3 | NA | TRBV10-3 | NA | TGTGCCATCGTGGCAGGCTCTGGAAACACCATATATTTT | CAIVAGSGNTIYF
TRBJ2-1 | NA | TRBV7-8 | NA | TGTGCCAGCAGAACTCTAGTGAACAATGAGCAGTTCTTC | CASRTLVNNEQFF
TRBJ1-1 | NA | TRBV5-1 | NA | TGCGCCAGCAGCTTGTCTCCGGCAGGGGTGGAGAACACTGAAGCTTTCTTT | CASSLSPAGVENTEAFF
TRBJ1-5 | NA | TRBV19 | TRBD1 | TGTGCCAGTAGTATAGCCACAGGGGGCAATCAGCCCCAGCATTTT | CASSIATGGNQPQHF
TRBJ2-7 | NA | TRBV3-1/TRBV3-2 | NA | TGTGCCAGCAGCCAAGAACCCCCACTCGAGCAGTACTTC | CASSQEPPLEQYF
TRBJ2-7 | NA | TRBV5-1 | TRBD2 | TGCGCCAGCAGCGTGGTGCTAGCGGGAGACTACGAGCAGTACTTC | CASSVVLAGDYEQYF
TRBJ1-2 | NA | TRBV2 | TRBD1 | TGTGCCAGCAGTGACCGACAGGGGCTAGGCTACTATGGCTACACCTTC | CASSDRQGLGYYGYTF
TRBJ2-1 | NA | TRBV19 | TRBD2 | TGTGCCAGTAGTTCCTCGACTAGCGGGGTGGACGAGCAGTTCTTC | CASSSSTSGVDEQFF
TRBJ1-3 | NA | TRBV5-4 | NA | TGTGCCAGCAGCTACTACTCTGGAAACACCATATATTTT | CASSYYSGNTIYF
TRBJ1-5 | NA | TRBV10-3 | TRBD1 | TGTGCCATCAGTGAGGACAGGGGAGGTCTCGGCAATCAGCCCCAGCATTTT | CAISEDRGGLGNQPQHF
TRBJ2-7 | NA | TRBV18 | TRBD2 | TGTGCCAGCTCACCATTAGTCCCGACTAGCGGGAGTTCCTACGAGCAGTACTTC | CASSPLVPTSGSSYEQYF
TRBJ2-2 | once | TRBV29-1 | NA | TGCAGCGTTGAAGTGGGGGGAAGGACCGGGGAGCTGTTTTTT | CSVEVGGRTGELFF
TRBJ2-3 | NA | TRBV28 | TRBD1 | TGTGCCACCGACAGGGACCCCACAGATACGCAGTATTTT | CATDRDPTDTQYF
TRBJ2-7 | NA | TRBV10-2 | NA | TGCGCCAGCAGTGAGAGGGAGCTGTACGAGCAGTACTTC | CASSERELYEQYF
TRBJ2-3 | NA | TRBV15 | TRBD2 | TGTGCCACCAGCAGAGGTCTAGCGGGGGGATCTAGCACAGATACGCAGTATTTT | CATSRGLAGGSSTDTQYF
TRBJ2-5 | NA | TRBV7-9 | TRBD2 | TGTGCCAGCAGCCGGGGGGAGCCGGAGGAGACCCAGTACTTC | CASSRGEPEETQYF
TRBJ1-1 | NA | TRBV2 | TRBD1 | TGTGCCAGCAGGCTGACAGGGGGATGGGCTGAAGCTTTCTTT | CASRLTGGWAEAFF
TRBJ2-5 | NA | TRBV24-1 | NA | TGTGCCACGGCTACAACAGGGCTGGAGACCCAGTACTTC | CATATTGLETQYF
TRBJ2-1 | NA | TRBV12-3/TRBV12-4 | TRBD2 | TGTGCCAGCAGGGCGGGAGCGTACAATGAGCAGTTCTTC | CASRAGAYNEQFF
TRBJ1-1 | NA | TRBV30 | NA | TGTGCCTGGAGGGGATTAGGCGGGGGGGACACTGAAGCTTTCTTT | CAWRGLGGGDTEAFF
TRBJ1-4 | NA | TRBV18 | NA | TGTGCCAGCTCACCTTATCAGGGGTCTAATGAAAAACTGTTTTTT | CASSPYQGSNEKLFF
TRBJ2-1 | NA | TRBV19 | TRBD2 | TGTGCCAGTAGCGCCCGGGGGACTAGCGGAACCTCTAGCTCCTACAATGAGCAGTTCTTC | CASSARGTSGTSSSYNEQFF
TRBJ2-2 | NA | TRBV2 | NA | TGTGCCAGCAGTGAAGCCTTTACAGAGATGAACACCGGGGAGCTGTTTTTT | CASSEAFTEMNTGELFF
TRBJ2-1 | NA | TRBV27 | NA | TGTGCCAGCTTTGTTACCGGACTACCAGGATGGGGTGAGCAGTTCTTC | CASFVTGLPGWGEQFF
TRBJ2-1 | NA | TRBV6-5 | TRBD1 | TGTGCCAGCAGTCGGCCCGGGACAGGGGACAGGGAGCAGTTCTTC | CASSRPGTGDREQFF
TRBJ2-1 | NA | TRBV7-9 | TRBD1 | TGTGCCAGCAGGACAGGGTGGGGGTACAATGAGCAGTTCTTC | CASRTGWGYNEQFF
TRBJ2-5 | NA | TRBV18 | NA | TGTGCCAGCTCGCCGGGGGAGACCCAGTACTTC | CASSPGETQYF
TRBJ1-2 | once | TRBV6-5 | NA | TGTGCCAGCAGTTACTCGATAGGGGCCAACTATGGCTACACCTTC | CASSYSIGANYGYTF
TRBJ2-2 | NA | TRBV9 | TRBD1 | TGTGCCAGCAGCGCTTCCGGGACAGTTAACACCGGGGAGCTGTTTTTT | CASSASGTVNTGELFF
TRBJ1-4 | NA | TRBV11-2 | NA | TGTGCCAGCAGCTTTGGCGGGCCTAATGAAAAACTGTTTTTT | CASSFGGPNEKLFF
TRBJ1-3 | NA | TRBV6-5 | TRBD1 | TGTGCCAGCACTAACAGGGGCGAGTCTGGAAACACCATATATTTT | CASTNRGESGNTIYF
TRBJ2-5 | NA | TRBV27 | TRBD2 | TGTGCCAGCAGTTTCTGGGGGGGGGAACAAGAGACCCAGTACTTC | CASSFWGGEQETQYF
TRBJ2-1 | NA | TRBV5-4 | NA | TGTGCCAGCAGCTTAGGAGGGACTGTCTACAATGAGCAGTTCTTC | CASSLGGTVYNEQFF
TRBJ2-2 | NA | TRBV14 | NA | TGTGCCAGCAGCCAAGGTCACTTCACCGGGGAGCTGTTTTTT | CASSQGHFTGELFF
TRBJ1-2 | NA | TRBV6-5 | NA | TGTGCCAGCAGTTCAGGAGGGATGGGCTACACCTTC | CASSSGGMGYTF
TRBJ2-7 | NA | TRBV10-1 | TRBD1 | TGCGCCAGCAGTGACCGTGGCAGGGGGCGCGACGAGCAGTACTTC | CASSDRGRGRDEQYF
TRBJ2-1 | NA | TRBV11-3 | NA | TGTGCCAGCAGCTCTCGTTGGAGCTCCTACAATGAGCAGTTCTTC | CASSSRWSSYNEQFF
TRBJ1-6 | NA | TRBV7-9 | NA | TGTGCCAGCAGCTTATATCGGGTTGAAGGCGATAATTCACCCCTCCACTTT | CASSLYRVEGDNSPLHF
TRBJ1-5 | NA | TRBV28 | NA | TGTGCCAGCAGTTTAGCGGGGACCTGGGAGCCCCAGCATTTT | CASSLAGTWEPQHF
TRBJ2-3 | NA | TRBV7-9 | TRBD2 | TGTGCCAGCAGCGATACCGGGACTAGCGGGAGGGAACCAGATACGCAGTATTTT | CASSDTGTSGREPDTQYF
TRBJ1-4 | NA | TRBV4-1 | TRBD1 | TGCGCCAGCAGCCAAGGCCCCGGGACAGTCGAAAAACTGTTTTTT | CASSQGPGTVEKLFF
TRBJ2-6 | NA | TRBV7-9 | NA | TGTGCCAGCAGCCCTCATCGGGAGTCCTCTGGGGCCAACGTCCTGACTTTC | CASSPHRESSGANVLTF
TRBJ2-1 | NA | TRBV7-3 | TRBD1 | TGTGCCAGCAGCCCCGGGACAGGGGCCCACAATGAGCAGTTCTTC | CASSPGTGAHNEQFF
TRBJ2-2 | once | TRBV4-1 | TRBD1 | TGCGCCAGCAGCCTCACCGGGACAGGGGTCGCCGGGGAGCTGTTTTTT | CASSLTGTGVAGELFF
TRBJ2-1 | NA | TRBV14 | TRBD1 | TGTGCCAGCAGCCAAGCCGGGACAGGTTACTACAATGAGCAGTTCTTC | CASSQAGTGYYNEQFF
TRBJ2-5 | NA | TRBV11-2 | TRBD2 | TGTGCCAGCAGCCCCGGGACTAGCGGGGGGGCCGATGAGACCCAGTACTTC | CASSPGTSGGADETQYF
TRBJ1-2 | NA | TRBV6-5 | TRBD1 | TGTGCCAGCAGTTACCCCTGGACAGGGAATCTATATGGCTACACCTTC | CASSYPWTGNLYGYTF
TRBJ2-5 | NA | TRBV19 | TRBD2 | TGTGCCAGTAGTATTGGTCTAGCGGGGGTTCGGGAGACCCAGTACTTC | CASSIGLAGVRETQYF
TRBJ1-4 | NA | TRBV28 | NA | TGTGCCAGCAGTCCGGCAGGGGTTCGGGAAAAACTGTTTTTT | CASSPAGVREKLFF
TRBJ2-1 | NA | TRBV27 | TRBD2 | TGTGCCAGCAGTTCAACCCCCGGGGGGGGGTGGGATGAGCAGTTCTTC | CASSSTPGGGWDEQFF